This T cell receptor beta chain is drawn from a study of cytomegalovirus exposure and HLA in healthy donors listed by TCRdb under 2017. About the investigation overall: According to an earlier analysis of a few hundred of the donors, about 170 million T cells yielded over 90 million unique TCR beta sequences and approximately 280 Gb of sequence data. An early release that covered around 590 HLA-typed donors contained about 290 gigabases of sequencing data and tens of millions of unique TCR sequences. The genetic ancestry cluster associated with self-reported Caucasian donors included 65% to 90% of the 398 genotyped donors. The study aimed to test whether signatures of past pathogen exposure could be identified by cataloging public T cell receptors. The study profiled the T cell repertoires of hundreds of subjects by immunosequencing and related them to cytomegalovirus serostatus. In addition to the first cohort of several hundred subjects, a separate validation cohort of approximately 130 different subjects was used. To predict cytomegalovirus infection status, the study combined high-throughput TCR immunosequencing, statistical association of individual TCRs with disease status, and machine learning. A later analysis re-analyzed previously published TCR beta repertoires from roughly 630 donors and added high-resolution HLA genotyping to study TCR occurrence patterns. In the later analysis, no new phenotypic data were used to find candidate immune exposures; instead, reliance was placed on TCR beta sequences and their occurrence across donors. An earlier analysis of some 500 of the donors applied high-throughput TCR beta sequencing to assess whether each TCR beta V gene segment acted as functional or pseudogenic. Donor age, sex, ethnicity and CMV serostatus were compiled together with the repertoire data. Genome-wide SNP genotypes for about 55% of the 666 donors were used in a later genetic analysis, which treated that subset as a discovery cohort. All discovery cohort repertoires had been generated on a single sequencing platform. Both class I and class II loci were covered by HLA typing, at four-digit resolution. The number of typed donors differed by locus: about 629-630 for A, B, C, DRB1 and DQB1; approximately 530 for DQA1; 606 for DPA1; and around 470 for DPB1. Because of strong linkage in the cohort, four or five DR-DQ haplotypes were treated as single units for association and clustering. Across 398 genotyped donors of the cohort, an average of roughly 230,000 unique TCR beta nucleotide sequences per donor were sequenced, and about a sixth of those sequences were non-productive. Results the study describes overall, beyond this receptor: Because some donors lacked HLA typing at each locus, the association tests relied only on the typed subset. According to a later analysis, most CMV-associated TCR beta chains appeared to be HLA-restricted, and the HLA associations seemed to be driven largely by CMV exposure. In vitro tests confirmed that a few of the cytomegalovirus-associated TCR beta chains recognize cytomegalovirus antigens. Roughly uniform sequencing depth across donors was assumed in presence/absence analyses, although this assumption may not hold. In a later analysis, 16,951 TCR beta sequences were associated with specific HLA alleles at a false discovery rate of 0.05. According to the authors, the approach could potentially be generalized to other disease states and immunological phenotypes. This cohort had only TCR beta chains sequenced, and the lack of alpha or paired-chain data limited which features could be detected. A group of highly shared sequence variants was considered likely to be a technical artifact of the sequencing pipeline. A later analysis found that HLA-associated TCR beta chains were more clonally expanded and had lower generation probabilities than equally common non-associated chains. In a later genetic analysis, fewer N-insertions in productive TCRs were reported among donors in an Asian-associated ancestry cluster than the 666-donor mean. A further reported finding was that TCR beta sequences accurately predicted the HLA-A and HLA-B alleles for most subjects in the first cohort. A later genetic analysis associated a missense DCLRE1C variant with V-gene and J-gene trimming of TCR beta chains, and an independent cohort replicated the association. A later analysis found that TCR association rates varied across HLA loci, with DRB1 alleles showing the most associated TCRs and HLA-C alleles the fewest. The classifier was reported to diagnose cytomegalovirus status with high specificity and sensitivity in both the original and validation cohorts. In the study, approximately 160 TCR beta chains were listed as associated with cytomegalovirus. When HLA alleles, especially DR and DQ, strongly co-occurred, attributing TCR associations to individual alleles was difficult. According to a later analysis, parvovirus B19, influenza, CMV and Epstein-Barr virus appeared linked to several top co-occurrence clusters. An earlier analysis of approximately 600 of the donors showed that most TCR beta V segments appeared in productive rearrangements either about 87% or about 30% of the time, which broadly matched IMGT annotations. Approximately 18 rarely observed V segments, including chromosome 9 orphons, were excluded from the earlier analysis of a few hundred of the donors because counts were too low. Most TCR sequences were seen in very few donors, while some public TCRs were found in many individuals. Correlated functional status among segregating V segments might reflect linkage disequilibrium, but an unknown experimental factor could not be ruled out. For the cohort, immune exposure information was limited to CMV serostatus.

On this clone itself: Its target antigen remains unknown. Nothing much larger sits one base from this clone, and base qualities are not available.

The cohort was made up of around 720 healthy bone marrow donors. At the time of sampling, every cohort member was nominally healthy, though immune exposures that went unrecorded were likely present. The donor was CMV seropositive and was included in the group of about 290 seropositive cohort members. Every donor gave a peripheral blood sample, and the peripheral blood mononuclear cells from that sample were used for TCR beta sequencing. Genomic DNA extraction from the blood cell samples was performed with the Qiagen DNeasy Blood Extraction Kit. Receptor libraries were prepared by the immunoSEQ multiplex PCR assay. A mixture of 60 forward primers for TCR Vbeta segments and 13 reverse primers for TCR Jbeta segments was used in the multiplex PCR. Amplification of the CDR3 region of rearranged TCR beta genes was performed with a multiplex PCR assay on genomic DNA. On the Illumina HiSeq System, the amplified TCR beta libraries were sequenced as 87-base-pair reads. Turning to the authors' computational methods: A later analysis counted tens of millions of unique TCR beta chains across the approximately 700 repertoires, and some 12 million of these chains were shared by at least two donors. A nearest-neighbor algorithm error-corrected the raw reads and collapsed the reads into unique sequences, merging closely related sequences to remove PCR and sequencing errors. To assign V, D and J gene segments, CDR3 sequences were aligned to IMGT reference sequences. For a sequence to be retained, a match of at least six nucleotides to both a V gene segment and a J gene segment was required. Rearrangements were classified as productive when the CDR3 lacked stop codons and remained in frame with V and J, and all other rearrangements were classified as non-productive. CDR3 was defined according to IMGT convention as the region running from the second conserved V-encoded cysteine to the conserved J-encoded phenylalanine. The earlier analysis of approximately 590 of the donors excluded any sequence lacking an unambiguous match to a single V gene segment. An earlier analysis of approximately 590 of the donors classified V segments as functional when productive rearrangements were above 56.7% and as segregating when the standard deviation between donors was above 5%. A statistical classification framework was developed to diagnose cytomegalovirus status using the catalog of TCR beta chain sequences. V and J gene assignment, in a later analysis, came from comparing TCR nucleotide sequences with IMGT/GENE-DB human TR gene sequences. Using the TCRdist pipeline, a later analysis assigned CDR3 sequences along with most-parsimonious VDJ recombination scenarios. A later analysis defined each TCR beta chain by its CDR3 amino acid sequence plus V-gene family, and excluded reads lacking a unique V-gene family. In a later analysis, fewer than 650 highly shared, low-generation-probability nucleotide sequences were removed to address suspected cross-contamination and a sequencing artifact. In a later analysis, a clonal expansion index for each public chain was calculated from normalized within-repertoire ranks of inferred template counts. In a later analysis, generation probabilities were computed with a VDJ recombination model fitted to out-of-frame rearrangements, and the resulting probabilities were checked against IGoR. In a later analysis, TCR-TCR, TCR-HLA and TCR-CMV co-occurrence was scored with hypergeometric tests, and a repertoire-size bias correction was applied to TCR pairs. A later analysis estimated false discovery rates by permuting HLA or CMV assignments 20 times. In a later analysis, co-occurring TCRs were grouped using DBSCAN, with TCRdist sequence similarity added in when clustering inside HLA-allele-positive subsets. Repertoires with fewer than 30,000 or more than 120,000 public chains were left out of co-occurrence clustering, as were four to six repertoires with anomalous nucleotide sharing. This is the immuneACCESS table as TCRdb keeps it, with only in-frame sequences that have V and J called. A part of the clones is gone; compared with another copy, unresolved V genes explain less than half, and the rest is unexplained. That table supplies the V and J calls and clone size; D and trimming were determined from the DNA. This sample comprises more than 150,000 clones, 75% to 80% of them detected only once. 4.5% to 7.5% of the sample is in the top ten clones.

This TCR was sampled from a woman aged 30 to 39 in good health and CMV-seropositive. Sequenced: PBMCs.

The CDR3: CASSTTWDRGRPDTQYF. In nucleotides, the sequence is TGTGCCAGCAGCACGACCTGGGACAGGGGGCGTCCAGATACGCAGTATTTT. This chain joins TRBV27 to TRBJ2-3; 12 central bases correspond to TRBD1. After removal of 6 bases from V and 4 bases from J, the junction retains 11 bases not matched to a gene. The germline V gene (reference sequence) provides CDR1 MNHEY and CDR2 SMNVEV. Its CDR3 holds 17 amino acids, cysteine through phenylalanine. This entry keeps only the CDR3 DNA: 51 bases, framed from base 1.